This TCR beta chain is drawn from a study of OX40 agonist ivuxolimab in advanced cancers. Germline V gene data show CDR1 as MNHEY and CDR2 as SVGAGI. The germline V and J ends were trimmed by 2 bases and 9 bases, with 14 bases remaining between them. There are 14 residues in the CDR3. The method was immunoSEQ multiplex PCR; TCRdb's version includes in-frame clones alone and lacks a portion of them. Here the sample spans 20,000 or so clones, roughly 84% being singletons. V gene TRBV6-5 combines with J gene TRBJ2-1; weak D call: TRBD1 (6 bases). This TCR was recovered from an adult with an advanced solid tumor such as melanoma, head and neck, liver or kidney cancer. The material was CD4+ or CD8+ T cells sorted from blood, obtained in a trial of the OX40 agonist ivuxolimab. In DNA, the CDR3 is TGTGCCAGCAGTTACAGGCAGGGGATCGGTGAGCAGTTCTTC. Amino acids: CASSYRQGIGEQFF.